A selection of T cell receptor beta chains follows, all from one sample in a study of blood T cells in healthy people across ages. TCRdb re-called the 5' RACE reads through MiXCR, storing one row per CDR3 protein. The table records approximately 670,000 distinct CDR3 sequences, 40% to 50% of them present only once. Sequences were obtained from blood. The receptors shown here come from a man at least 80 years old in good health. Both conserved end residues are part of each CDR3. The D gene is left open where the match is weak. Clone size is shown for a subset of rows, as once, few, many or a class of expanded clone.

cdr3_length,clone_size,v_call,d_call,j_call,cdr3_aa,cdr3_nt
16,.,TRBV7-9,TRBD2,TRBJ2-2,CASSLPAGPNTGELFF,TGTGCCAGCAGCCTACCAGCGGGACCAAACACCGGGGAGCTGTTTTTT
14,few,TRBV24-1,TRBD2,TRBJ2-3,CATSSGGGADTQYF,TGTGCCACCAGTTCAGGCGGGGGGGCAGATACGCAGTATTTT
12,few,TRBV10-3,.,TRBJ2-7,CAISDTGYEQYF,TGTGCCATCAGTGATACGGGATACGAGCAGTACTTC
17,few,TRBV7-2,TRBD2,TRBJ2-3,CASSPENSGGRADTQYF,TGTGCCAGCAGCCCGGAAAATAGCGGGGGGCGGGCAGATACGCAGTATTTT
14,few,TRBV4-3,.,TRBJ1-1,CASSQEMVGTEAFF,TGCGCCAGCAGCCAAGAGATGGTGGGGACTGAAGCTTTCTTT
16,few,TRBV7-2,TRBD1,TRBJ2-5,CASSLGDRGTPETQYF,TGTGCCAGCAGCTTAGGGGACAGGGGTACCCCAGAGACCCAGTACTTC
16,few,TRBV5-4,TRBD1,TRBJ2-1,CASSVTGGRSPREQFF,TGTGCCAGCAGCGTAACAGGGGGCAGAAGCCCTAGGGAGCAGTTCTTC
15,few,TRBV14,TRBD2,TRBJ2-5,CASSRAGAHRVTQYF,TGTGCCAGCAGCCGGGCGGGAGCCCATAGGGTGACCCAGTACTTC
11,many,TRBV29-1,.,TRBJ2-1,CSVQSYNEQFF,TGCAGCGTTCAGAGTTACAATGAGCAGTTCTTC
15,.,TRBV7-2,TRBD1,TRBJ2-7,CASSFRTGASYEQYF,TGTGCCAGCAGCTTTCGGACAGGGGCTTCCTACGAGCAGTACTTC
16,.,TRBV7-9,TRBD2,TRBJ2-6,CASSPGLYSGANVLTF,TGTGCCAGCAGTCCGGGACTATACTCTGGGGCCAACGTCCTGACTTTC
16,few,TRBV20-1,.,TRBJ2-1,CSARVSIGGSYNEQFF,TGCAGTGCTAGAGTGTCCATAGGGGGCTCCTACAATGAGCAGTTCTTC
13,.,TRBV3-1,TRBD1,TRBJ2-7,CASSHYRGFEQYF,TGTGCCAGCAGCCATTACAGGGGTTTCGAGCAGTACTTC
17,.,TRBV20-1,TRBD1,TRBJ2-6,CSARDSGTGFGANVLTF,TGCAGTGCTAGAGATTCCGGGACAGGGTTCGGGGCCAACGTCCTGACTTTC
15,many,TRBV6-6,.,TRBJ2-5,CASSLNSGAQETQYF,TGTGCCAGCAGTTTGAACAGCGGAGCCCAAGAGACCCAGTACTTC
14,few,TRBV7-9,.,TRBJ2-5,CASSSLVGSRTQYF,TGTGCCAGCTCCAGTCTGGTGGGGTCTCGGACCCAGTACTTC
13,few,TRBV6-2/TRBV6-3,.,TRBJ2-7,CASSKTALYEQYF,TGTGCCAGCAGTAAGACAGCCCTCTACGAGCAGTACTTC
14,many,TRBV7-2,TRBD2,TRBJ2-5,CASSFLTSAETQYF,TGTGCCAGCAGCTTCCTGACTAGCGCAGAGACCCAGTACTTC
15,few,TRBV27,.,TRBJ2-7,CASSLFPGTGYEQYF,TGTGCCAGCAGTTTATTCCCGGGAACGGGTTACGAGCAGTACTTC
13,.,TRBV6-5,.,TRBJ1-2,CASGPQINYGYTF,TGTGCCAGCGGTCCTCAGATTAACTATGGCTACACCTTC
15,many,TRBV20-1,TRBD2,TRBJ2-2,CSAQGGGGQTGELFF,TGCAGTGCCCAGGGAGGCGGGGGGCAGACCGGGGAGCTGTTTTTT
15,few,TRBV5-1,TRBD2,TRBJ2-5,CASSLESGRSETQYF,TGCGCCAGCAGCTTGGAGAGCGGGAGATCAGAGACCCAGTACTTC
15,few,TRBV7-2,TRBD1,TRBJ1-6,CASSRQQGSNSPLHF,TGTGCCAGCAGCCGGCAACAGGGGAGTAATTCACCCCTCCACTTT
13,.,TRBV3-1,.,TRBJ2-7,CASSQNLAYEQYF,TGTGCCAGCAGCCAAAACCTAGCCTACGAGCAGTACTTC
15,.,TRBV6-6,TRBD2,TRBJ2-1,CASGLTGTNQETQFF,TGTGCCAGCGGTCTAACCGGGACTAACCAAGAGACCCAGTTCTTC
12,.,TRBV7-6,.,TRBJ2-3,CASTTQPDTQYF,TGTGCCAGCACCACACAACCGGATACGCAGTATTTT
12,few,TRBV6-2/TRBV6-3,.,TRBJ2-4,CASSRATNIQYF,TGTGCCAGCTCCCGGGCAACGAACATTCAGTACTTC
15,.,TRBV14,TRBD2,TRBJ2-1,CAGSRGLAGRYEQFF,TGTGCCGGCAGCCGGGGACTAGCGGGGAGGTATGAGCAGTTCTTC
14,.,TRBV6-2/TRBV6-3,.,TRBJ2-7,CASSYRQGTHEQYF,TGTGCCAGCAGTTACCGCCAGGGTACCCACGAGCAGTACTTC
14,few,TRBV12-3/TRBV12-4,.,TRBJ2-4,CASSFSQAKNIQYF,TGTGCCAGCAGTTTCTCCCAAGCCAAAAACATTCAGTACTTC
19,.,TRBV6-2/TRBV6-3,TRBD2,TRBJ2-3,CASSYRRTSGPRSTDTQYF,TGTGCCAGCAGTTACCGCAGGACTAGCGGGCCCCGTAGCACAGATACGCAGTATTTT
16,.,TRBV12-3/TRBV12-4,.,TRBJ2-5,CASSLLTGSKELEQYF,TGTGCCAGCAGTTTGTTGACCGGGAGCAAGGAGTTAGAGCAGTACTTC
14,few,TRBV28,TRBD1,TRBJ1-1,CASTTQGHGAEAFF,TGTGCCAGCACCACACAGGGGCATGGGGCTGAAGCTTTCTTT
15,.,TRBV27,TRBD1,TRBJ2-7,CASSRQGAGAYEQYF,TGTGCCAGCAGTCGACAGGGGGCCGGGGCCTACGAGCAGTACTTC
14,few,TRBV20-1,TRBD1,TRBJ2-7,CSARDVQGAYEQYF,TGCAGTGCTAGAGATGTACAGGGGGCCTACGAGCAGTACTTC
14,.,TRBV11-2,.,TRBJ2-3,CASSAFSLADTQYF,TGTGCCAGCAGTGCCTTCTCCTTGGCAGATACGCAGTATTTT
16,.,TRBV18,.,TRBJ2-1,CASSPPETGGYNEQFF,TGTGCCAGCTCACCACCAGAGACAGGAGGTTACAATGAGCAGTTCTTC
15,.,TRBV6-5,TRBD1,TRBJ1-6,CASSYQTGSRTPLHF,TGTGCCAGCAGTTACCAGACAGGGTCCAGGACACCCCTCCACTTT
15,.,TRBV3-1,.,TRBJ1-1,CASRRTSSGNTEAFF,TGTGCCAGCAGGCGCACCTCCAGCGGTAACACTGAAGCTTTCTTT
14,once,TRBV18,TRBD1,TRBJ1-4,CASSPGQGYEKLFF,TGTGCCAGCTCACCTGGACAGGGGTATGAAAAACTGTTTTTT
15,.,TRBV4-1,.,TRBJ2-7,CASSQGWGSYNEQYF,TGCGCCAGCAGCCAAGGCTGGGGTTCCTACAATGAGCAGTACTTC
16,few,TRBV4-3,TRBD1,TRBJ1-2,CASSQGQGLSNYGYTF,TGCGCCAGCAGCCAGGGACAGGGACTATCTAACTATGGCTACACCTTC
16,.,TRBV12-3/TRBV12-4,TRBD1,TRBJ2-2,CASSLRQGADTGELFF,TGTGCCAGCAGTTTGAGACAGGGGGCCGACACCGGGGAGCTGTTTTTT
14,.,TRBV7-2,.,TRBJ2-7,CASSFGSNRYEQYF,TGTGCCAGCAGCTTTGGGTCGAATCGGTACGAGCAGTACTTC
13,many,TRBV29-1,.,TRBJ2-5,CSVEENAGETQYF,TGCAGCGTTGAGGAAAATGCGGGAGAGACCCAGTACTTC
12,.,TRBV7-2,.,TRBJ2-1,CASSLDREKQFF,TGTGCCAGCAGCCTAGACCGGGAAAAGCAGTTCTTC
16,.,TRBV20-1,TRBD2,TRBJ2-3,CSATSGRALETDTQYF,TGCAGTGCCACTAGCGGGAGGGCCCTCGAGACAGATACGCAGTATTTT
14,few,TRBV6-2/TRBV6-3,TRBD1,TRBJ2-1,CASSWTGGAGEQFF,TGTGCCAGCAGCTGGACAGGGGGCGCGGGTGAGCAGTTCTTC
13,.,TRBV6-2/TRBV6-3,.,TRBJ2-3,CASSLPGPDTQYF,TGTGCCAGCAGTTTGCCGGGCCCAGATACGCAGTATTTT
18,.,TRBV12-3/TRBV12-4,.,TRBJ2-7,CASSELGRAGGSRYEQYF,TGTGCCAGCAGTGAGCTAGGGCGGGCCGGGGGATCCCGCTACGAGCAGTACTTC
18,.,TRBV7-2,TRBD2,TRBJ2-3,CASSLRRRLAGRTDTQYF,TGTGCCAGCAGCTTGAGAAGAAGACTAGCGGGTCGCACAGATACGCAGTATTTT
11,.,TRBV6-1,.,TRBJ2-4,CASSEAPLWYF,TGTGCCAGCAGTGAGGCCCCGTTATGGTACTTC
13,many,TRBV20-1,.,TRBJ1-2,CSTSGFMSGGYTF,TGCAGTACCTCAGGGTTTATGAGCGGTGGCTACACCTTC
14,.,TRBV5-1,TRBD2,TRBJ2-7,CASSATSGSSEQYF,TGCGCCAGCAGCGCGACTAGCGGGAGTAGCGAGCAGTACTTC
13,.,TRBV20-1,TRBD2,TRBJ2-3,CSAALAARDTQYF,TGCAGTGCTGCACTAGCGGCCCGAGATACGCAGTATTTT
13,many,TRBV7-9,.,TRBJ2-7,CASSLGNVAEQYF,TGTGCCAGCAGCTTAGGGAACGTCGCCGAGCAGTACTTC
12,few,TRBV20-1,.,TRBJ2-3,CSAPPSFGTQYF,TGCAGTGCCCCGCCGTCTTTCGGTACGCAGTATTTT
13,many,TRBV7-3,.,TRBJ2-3,CASSYQRTDTQYF,TGTGCCAGCAGTTATCAGCGCACAGATACGCAGTATTTT